The rows below give T cell receptor beta chains drawn from one sample of a study of blood T cell repertoires in COVID-19. TCRdb keeps only in-frame clones here, not all; method: immunoSEQ multiplex PCR. The sample lists some 200,000 clones, approximately 90% occurring once. What was sequenced was peripheral blood. The receptors originated from a man aged 35 to 55 with active or convalescent COVID-19. The CDR3 runs from the conserved cysteine through the conserved F or W. D genes are given only for firm matches. Size tells how often a clone was seen (once, few, many) or the class of an expanded clone, and some rows leave it out.

clone_size j_call d_call v_call cdr3_nt cdr3_aa
once TRBJ2-3 NA TRBV7-2 TGTGCCAGCAGCTTATCCGGGAGCACAGATACGCAGTATTTT CASSLSGSTDTQYF
NA TRBJ1-3 NA TRBV2 TGTGCCAGCAGCCATTCACCCGGGGACACCATATATTTT CASSHSPGDTIYF
few TRBJ2-7 TRBD1 TRBV6-2/TRBV6-3 TGTGCCAGCAGTTACGGTGGGACAGGGCCCTACGAGCAGTACTTC CASSYGGTGPYEQYF
NA TRBJ1-2 NA TRBV7-9 TGTGCCAGCACCCTTGGAGGGGCGGGTTCTAACTATGGCTACACCTTC CASTLGGAGSNYGYTF
NA TRBJ1-1 TRBD1 TRBV9 TGTGCCAGCGGAGGGGGACAGGGGGACACTGAAGCTTTCTTT CASGGGQGDTEAFF
NA TRBJ2-5 NA TRBV5-1 TGCGCCAGCAGCTTGGGGGAACAGGGGAGGGAGACCCAGTACTTC CASSLGEQGRETQYF
NA TRBJ2-2 TRBD1 TRBV27 TGTGCCAGCAGGGGGGACAGGGTGAACACCGGGGAGCTGTTTTTT CASRGDRVNTGELFF
NA TRBJ2-4 NA TRBV11-2 TGTGCCAGCAGCTTAGACTCTGACAGAAACATTCAGTACTTC CASSLDSDRNIQYF
once TRBJ2-3 NA TRBV7-2 TGTGCCAGCAGCTTACGGGGTATCGCAGATACGCAGTATTTT CASSLRGIADTQYF
few TRBJ1-6 NA TRBV6-5 TGTGCCAGCAGTTACAGGCAGGGTATTGTGAATTCACCCCTCCACTTT CASSYRQGIVNSPLHF
NA TRBJ1-5 NA TRBV7-2 TGTGCCAGCAGCTTCCGGGGTTCTAGCAATCAGCCCCAGCATTTT CASSFRGSSNQPQHF
NA TRBJ2-7 TRBD1 TRBV19 TGTGCCAGTAGTAGGACAGGGAGCTCCTACGAGCAGTACTTC CASSRTGSSYEQYF
NA TRBJ2-7 TRBD2 TRBV5-1 TGCGCCAGCAGCTTGGTAACGGGAGGGTCCTACGAGCAGTACTTC CASSLVTGGSYEQYF
NA TRBJ2-3 NA TRBV6-6 TGTGCCAGCTCATCCACCGGAGATACGCAGTATTTT CASSSTGDTQYF
NA TRBJ2-7 NA TRBV30 TGTGCCTGGAGTCGGGGGAGAAACGACGAGCAGTACTTC CAWSRGRNDEQYF
NA TRBJ1-3 NA TRBV7-2 TGTGCCAGCAGCTTAGGTCTGAGCTCCTCTGGAAACACCATATATTTT CASSLGLSSSGNTIYF